This TCR beta chain was captured by sequencing in a study of blood T cell repertoires in COVID-19. In the authors' methods: Cell counts per sample came from amplifying reference gene primers. Measured with immunoSEQ multiplex PCR; TCRdb has only the in-frame clones, and not every one. The DNA gave D and trimming, while V, J and clone size come from that table. The data contain roughly 390,000 clones, roughly 85% of them singletons. From germline, CDR1 is ENHRY and CDR2 SYGVKD. This CDR3 has 15 residues. The ends were cut back, 2 bases at V and 1 base at J, with 9 bases in the middle. This clone was observed once.

Input material: peripheral blood. The TCR comes from a woman aged 18 to 35 with acute or convalescent COVID-19. This sequence joins TRBV10-3 and TRBJ2-1; TRBD1 is a possible D gene (6 bases). As DNA, the CDR3 is TGTGCCATCAGTGAGAACAGGGAATCCTACAATGAGCAGTTCTTC. It is translated as CAISENRESYNEQFF.